These 32 T cell receptor beta chains were all obtained from the same sample, sequenced in a study of T cell repertoires in cytomegalovirus infection. TCRdb independently ran MiXCR on the reads; one entry per CDR3 protein. The sample shows approximately 76,000 distinct CDR3 sequences, more than 3% of them seen only once. The sequenced sample consisted of PBMCs. Receptors originate from a human donor in good health (CMV status not recorded). Some clones in this sample may be carry-over from other donors' samples.

This clonotype was seen at least ten times. The chain joins TRBV28 to TRBJ1-1, with D hard to call. Germline V gives CDR1 MDHEN, CDR2 SYDVKM. V was shortened by 2 bases and J by 5 bases, with 9 bases between the two germline ends. This CDR3 comprises 13 residues. This CDR3 is CASSLIGKTEAFF. DNA for the CDR3: TGTGCCAGCAGTTTAATTGGTAAAACTGAAGCTTTCTTT.

This clonotype occurred many times. The chain is built from TRBV18 and TRBJ1-2; TRBD1 matches at 7 bases. The CDR3 is 17 residues long. Germline V gene lookup returns CDR1 KGHSH and CDR2 LQKENI. V dropped 1 base and J dropped 2; count of bases not matched to a gene: 10. The CDR3 loop reads CASSPLSSRGQNYGYTF. The DNA of the CDR3 is TGTGCCAGCTCACCACTTTCGAGCCGGGGACAGAACTATGGCTACACCTTC. Together with reference TRBV18 and TRBJ1-2, the CDR3 gives the full variable domain: NAGVMQNPRHLVRRRGQEARLRCSPMKGHSHVYWYRQLPEEGLKFMVYLQKENIIDESGMPKERFSAEFPKEGPSILRIQQVVRGDSAAYFCASSPLSSRGQNYGYTFGSGTRLTVV.

The table lists this clonotype with many counts. This chain joins TRBV7-2 and TRBJ1-1; possible D gene TRBD1, 5 bases. Trimming shortened V by 4 bases and J by 8 bases, and 17 bases separated the two germline ends. Germline-derived CDR1 and CDR2 are SGHTA and FQGNSA. There are 14 residues in the CDR3. The CDR3 DNA reads TGTGCCAGCAGCTCAACAGGCCCCGCCGGCGAAGCTTTCTTT. Translating it yields CASSSTGPAGEAFF.

This clonotype was seen ten or more times. This chain uses TRBV10-3 with TRBJ2-7; 7 nucleotides match TRBD1. The CDR3 contains 13 residues. Trimming at V came to 11 bases and at J to 2 bases, leaving 9 bases not matched to a gene. Germline V gene data show CDR1 as ENHRY and CDR2 as SYGVKD. The CDR3 region is CAGPGTEPYEQYF. CDR3 sequence (DNA): TGTGCCGGCCCCGGGACAGAACCCTACGAGCAGTACTTC.

At least ten counts were recorded for this clonotype. This rearrangement joins TRBV19 to TRBJ1-5; D ambiguous. This CDR3 region has 15 residues. Germline CDR1 LNHDA, CDR2 SQIVND (reference sequence). Between the trimmed V and J ends, which lost 5 bases and 1 base, there was a span of 12 bases. CDR3 bases: TGTGCCAGTAGTGTTCGTACCCCGAGCAATCAGCCCCAGCATTTT. It translates to CASSVRTPSNQPQHF.

At least ten counts were recorded for this clonotype. J is TRBJ1-2 and V is TRBV7-9, with a tentative D call TRBD1 (6 bases). The V end was cut by 3 bases, the J end by 8 bases, with 10 bases between. The CDR3 consists of 12 residues. The germline V gene encodes CDR1 SEHNR and CDR2 FQNEAQ (reference sequence). CDR3 in DNA: TGTGCCAGCAGCTTGGGAGACAGGGGCTACACCTTC. It codes for CASSLGDRGYTF.

This clonotype has a count of ten or more. This chain's CDR3 is CASSFRILGGNTEAFF. The CDR3 DNA sequence: TGTGCCAGCAGTTTCCGTATTCTGGGAGGGAACACTGAAGCTTTCTTT. The chain recombines TRBV28 with TRBJ1-1; no clear D. With 3 bases removed from V and 1 base from J, the gap between germline ends came to 15 bases. Germline CDR1 and CDR2: MDHEN and SYDVKM. The CDR3 length is 16 residues.

This clonotype appeared many times. The chain recombines TRBV7-2 with TRBJ1-5, with a weak D call TRBD1 (5 bases). Deletions cut 4 bases from V and 3 bases from J, with 7 bases between. Germline V gene lookup returns CDR1 SGHTA and CDR2 FQGNSA. The CDR3 loop spans 13 amino acids. This chain's CDR3 is CASSWGNNQPQHF. CDR3 bases: TGTGCCAGCAGCTGGGGGAACAATCAGCCCCAGCATTTT.

The table lists this clonotype with many counts. V gene TRBV5-4 combines with J gene TRBJ2-5, with TRBD1 matching 8 bases. Germline loops: CDR1 SGHNT, CDR2 YYREEE (reference sequence). The J segment lost 1 base and the V segment lost 4 bases, leaving 3 bases of the junction unmatched. CDR3 length: 14 residues. CDR3: CASSATGGQETQYF. The CDR3, as DNA: TGTGCCAGCAGCGCCACAGGGGGCCAAGAGACCCAGTACTTC.

Turning to this clonotype: A much larger clone differs by one base, so this may be a read error. This sequence joins TRBV7-9 and TRBJ1-1, with TRBD1 identical over 7 bases. Germline V lookup: CDR1 SEHNR, CDR2 FQNEAQ (reference sequence). This CDR3 has 15 amino acids. Here the CDR3 DNA reads TGTGTCAGCAGCTCCCTGGACAGGATTGTAACTGAAGCTTTCTTT. This encodes CVSSSLDRIVTEAFF.

This clonotype was counted ten times or more. In DNA, the CDR3 is TGTGCCAGCAGTTTATTTGAGGTGTCTGGGGCCAACGTCCTGACTTTC. The encoded protein is CASSLFEVSGANVLTF. J is TRBJ2-6 and V is TRBV28; D remains ambiguous. The CDR3 extends over 16 amino acids. Germline values: CDR1 MDHEN, CDR2 SYDVKM. The germline V and J ends were trimmed by 1 base and 1 base, with 8 bases remaining between them.

This clonotype was counted ten times or more. V and J are TRBV12-3 or TRBV12-4 and TRBJ1-5, with D perhaps TRBD1 (5 bases). CDR3 length equals 14 residues. V lost 6 bases to trimming and J lost 4 bases, with 13 bases between them. The CDR3 loop is CASRLGGVNQPQHF. As DNA, the CDR3 is TGTGCCAGCAGGCTCGGGGGGGTAAATCAGCCCCAGCATTTT.

This clonotype was observed many times. An end of the junction differs from the germline gene, which may be a read error. This chain joins TRBV5-5 and TRBJ2-7; maybe TRBD2 (5 bases). This CDR3 is built from 14 residues. Germline lookup yields CDR1 SGHKS and CDR2 YYEKEE (reference sequence). The CDR3 is CVSSLGWRILEQYF. The CDR3, as DNA: TGTGTCAGCAGCTTGGGGTGGAGGATTCTCGAGCAGTACTTC.

This clonotype came up many times. CDR3 region: CASSFAGGDTEAFF. In DNA form, the CDR3 reads TGTGCCAGCAGCTTTGCAGGGGGGGACACTGAAGCTTTCTTT. J is TRBJ1-1 and V is TRBV7-2; 7 bases agree with TRBD1. Looked up from germline, CDR1 is SGHTA and CDR2 is FQGNSA. The trim removed 3 bases at V and 3 bases at J, leaving 4 bases unmatched. The CDR3 has 14 amino acids.

Notes on this clonotype: This may stem from a read error, because a much larger clone lies one nucleotide away. This rearrangement joins TRBV6-2 or TRBV6-3 to TRBJ2-2; unclear D gene. This CDR3 is built from 13 residues. The germline V gene encodes CDR1 MNHEY and CDR2 SVGEGT. V lost 6 bases and J lost 15, with 20 bases in between. The chain's CDR3 is CASSYSGAPVMFF. The CDR3 DNA is TGTGCCAGCAGCTATTCCGGAGCCCCTGTTATGTTTTTT.

This clonotype was seen repeatedly, ten times or more. The rearrangement joins TRBV28 to TRBJ1-5, with D hard to call. CDR1 is MDHEN, CDR2 SYDVKM, per germline. The V end was cut by 10 bases, the J end by 2 bases, with 15 bases between. The CDR3 covers 14 residues. Written as DNA, the CDR3 is TGTGCCAACTCCGACCGATACGGCAATCAGCCCCAGCATTTT. Its protein product is CANSDRYGNQPQHF.

In this sample, this clonotype turned up many times. The J gene is TRBJ1-4, the V gene TRBV6-5; 7 nucleotides line up with TRBD1. CDR1 is MNHEY, CDR2 SVGAGI, per germline. V lost 0 bases to trimming and J lost 12 bases; unmatched junction nucleotides: 4. The CDR3 is made up of 13 amino acids. The CDR3 sequence: CASSYSTGVELFF. CDR3 nucleotide sequence: TGTGCCAGCAGTTACTCCACAGGGGTGGAACTGTTTTTT.

This clonotype was observed at least ten times. This rearrangement joins TRBV19 to TRBJ2-5; D gene ambiguous. Trimming took off 3 bases at V and 3 bases at J, with 11 bases between the two ends. Germline loops: CDR1 LNHDA, CDR2 SQIVND (reference sequence). CDR3 size: 14 residues. CDR3 loop: CASSINPGKETQYF. The CDR3 nucleotides read TGTGCCAGTAGTATTAACCCCGGAAAAGAGACCCAGTACTTC.

There are many counts of this clonotype. The chain uses TRBV7-8 and TRBJ1-1, with D uncertain. Germline loops: CDR1 SGHVS, CDR2 FQNEAQ. V was trimmed by 7 bases and J by 0 bases, leaving 12 bases between them. This CDR3 has 14 residues. The CDR3 loop is CASTPAILNTEAFF. CDR3 coding DNA: TGTGCCAGCACCCCAGCCATCCTGAACACTGAAGCTTTCTTT.

This clonotype was counted many times. The V call is TRBV28, the J call TRBJ2-7; the D gene could be TRBD1 or TRBD2 (6 bases each). The CDR3 spans 14 residues. V was shortened by 6 bases and J by 2 bases, with 14 bases between the two germline ends. Germline V gives CDR1 MDHEN, CDR2 SYDVKM. This CDR3 is CASSPERGAYEQYF. The CDR3 DNA is TGTGCCAGCAGCCCGGAGAGGGGGGCCTACGAGCAGTACTTC. Supplemented by reference TRBV28 and TRBJ2-7, the full variable domain reads DVKVTQSSRYLVKRTGEKVFLECVQDMDHENMFWYRQDPGLGLRLIYFSYDVKMKEKGDIPEGYSVSREKKERFSLILESASTNQTSMYLCASSPERGAYEQYFGPGTRLTVT.

This clonotype was found many times. CDR3 residues: CASSFYYRGRETQYF. DNA for the CDR3: TGTGCCAGCAGTTTCTACTACAGGGGGAGGGAGACCCAGTACTTC. This sequence joins TRBV28 and TRBJ2-5, with TRBD1 matching 8 bases. The CDR3 loop spans 15 amino acids. With V trimmed by 3 bases and J by 5 bases, 8 bases remained unmatched. Germline lookup yields CDR1 MDHEN and CDR2 SYDVKM. The entire variable domain, with the rest obtained from reference TRBV28 and TRBJ2-5, is as follows: DVKVTQSSRYLVKRTGEKVFLECVQDMDHENMFWYRQDPGLGLRLIYFSYDVKMKEKGDIPEGYSVSREKKERFSLILESASTNQTSMYLCASSFYYRGRETQYFGPGTRLLVL.

This clonotype was recorded at least ten times. This chain links TRBV7-9 with TRBJ2-7; D is ambiguous. The CDR3 extends over 11 amino acids. Germline lookup yields CDR1 SEHNR and CDR2 FQNEAQ (reference sequence). V was trimmed by 5 bases and J by 7 bases, leaving 9 bases between them. In nucleotides, the CDR3 is TGTGCCAGCAGCCTCGGACGAGAGCAGTACTTC. Its protein product is CASSLGREQYF.

This clonotype was counted at least ten times. The V and J genes are TRBV7-2 and TRBJ1-6; perhaps TRBD1 as D (5 bases). The V and J ends lost 7 bases and 8 bases respectively, with 21 bases between them. CDR3 size: 16 residues. Germline V lookup: CDR1 SGHTA, CDR2 FQGNSA. CDR3 coding DNA: TGTGCCAGCACCTCTCGGGACGGCAGGCCCTATTCACCCCTCCACTTT. Its protein product is CASTSRDGRPYSPLHF.

This clonotype was counted at least ten times. This chain connects TRBV10-3 to TRBJ2-3; tentative D call: TRBD1 (6 bases). The length of the CDR3 is 15 residues. The germline V and J ends were trimmed by 0 bases and 3 bases, with 10 bases remaining between them. The germline gives CDR1 ENHRY, CDR2 SYGVKD. This CDR3 reads CAISESQGGTDTQYF. The CDR3 region has the DNA TGTGCCATCAGTGAGTCACAGGGCGGGACAGATACGCAGTATTTT.

This clonotype was recorded many times. J is TRBJ1-4 and V is TRBV4-3, with D perhaps matching TRBD1 (6 bases). The germline V and J ends were trimmed by 0 bases and 6 bases, with 14 bases remaining between them. This CDR3 contains 16 residues. Per germline, CDR1 LGHNA and CDR2 YSLEER. The CDR3 bases are TGCGCCAGCAGCCAAGATCGAGGGGGGCGCGATGAAAAACTGTTTTTT. This sequence encodes CASSQDRGGRDEKLFF.

This clonotype was seen at least ten times. V gene TRBV12-3 or TRBV12-4 combines with J gene TRBJ2-3, with a tentative D call TRBD1 (6 bases). With 5 bases removed from V and 0 bases from J, the gap between germline ends came to 24 bases. CDR3 size: 19 residues. The CDR3 region is CASSHWPGQENSSTDTQYF. Here the CDR3 DNA reads TGTGCCAGCAGTCACTGGCCGGGACAAGAAAACTCTAGCACAGATACGCAGTATTTT.

This clonotype was counted at least ten times. This chain uses TRBV7-4 with TRBJ2-2, with TRBD1 as a possible D gene (5 bases). CDR3 length: 14 residues. With 5 bases removed from V and 1 base from J, the gap between germline ends came to 8 bases. CDR1 and CDR2 from the germline V gene are SGHVT and SQSDAQ. The CDR3 is CASSRTGNTGELFF. CDR3 coding DNA: TGTGCCAGCAGCCGCACAGGGAACACCGGGGAGCTGTTTTTT.

This clonotype was seen at least ten times. The V and J genes are TRBV7-2 and TRBJ1-2; maybe TRBD1 (5 bases). Trimming took off 5 bases at V and 8 bases at J, with 18 bases between the two ends. The CDR3 has 14 residues. Germline CDR1 and CDR2: SGHTA and FQGNSA. The chain's CDR3 is CASSLTRGGKGYTF. CDR3 nucleotides: TGTGCCAGCAGCCTAACACGGGGGGGAAAGGGCTACACCTTC.

This clonotype was counted many times. The chain carries TRBV20-1 and TRBJ2-7; 7 bases agree with TRBD1. There are 14 residues in the CDR3. V lost 7 bases and J lost 2; bases outside the gene matches: 11. Germline V gene sequence: CDR1 DFQATT, CDR2 SNEGSKA (reference sequence). In DNA form, the CDR3 reads TGCAGTGTGAGTGGGGACAGTTTTACCTACGAGCAGTACTTC. This encodes CSVSGDSFTYEQYF.

This clonotype was counted many times. The rearrangement uses TRBV4-1 and TRBJ1-4; no clear D. CDR3 size: 15 residues. V was pared by 4 bases and J by 3 bases, with 12 bases between. CDR1 and CDR2 (germline): MGHRA, YSYEKL. The DNA for the CDR3 is TGCGCCAGCAGCCTCGGGAGCGGGGCTAATGAAAAACTGTTTTTT. It yields the protein CASSLGSGANEKLFF.

This clonotype occurred many times. The gene calls are TRBV18 and TRBJ1-1; the D gene is possibly TRBD1 (6 bases). This CDR3 is 17 amino acids long. Per the germline V gene, CDR1 is KGHSH and CDR2 is LQKENI. Trimming cost V 3 bases and J 1 base, with 18 bases left between them. CDR3 nucleotides: TGTGCCAGCTCACCCCCATCCACAGGGAGAAAGAACACTGAAGCTTTCTTT. It specifies CASSPPSTGRKNTEAFF.

This clonotype was seen repeatedly, ten times or more. CDR3 protein: CAWSVQGADSPLHF. The CDR3, as DNA: TGTGCCTGGAGTGTACAGGGGGCGGATTCACCCCTCCACTTT. The chain has TRBV30 and TRBJ1-6; 9 nucleotides align to TRBD1. This CDR3 comprises 14 residues. J was trimmed by 8 bases and V by 0 bases; bases with no gene match: 2. The germline V gene encodes CDR1 GTSNPN and CDR2 SVGIG (reference sequence).